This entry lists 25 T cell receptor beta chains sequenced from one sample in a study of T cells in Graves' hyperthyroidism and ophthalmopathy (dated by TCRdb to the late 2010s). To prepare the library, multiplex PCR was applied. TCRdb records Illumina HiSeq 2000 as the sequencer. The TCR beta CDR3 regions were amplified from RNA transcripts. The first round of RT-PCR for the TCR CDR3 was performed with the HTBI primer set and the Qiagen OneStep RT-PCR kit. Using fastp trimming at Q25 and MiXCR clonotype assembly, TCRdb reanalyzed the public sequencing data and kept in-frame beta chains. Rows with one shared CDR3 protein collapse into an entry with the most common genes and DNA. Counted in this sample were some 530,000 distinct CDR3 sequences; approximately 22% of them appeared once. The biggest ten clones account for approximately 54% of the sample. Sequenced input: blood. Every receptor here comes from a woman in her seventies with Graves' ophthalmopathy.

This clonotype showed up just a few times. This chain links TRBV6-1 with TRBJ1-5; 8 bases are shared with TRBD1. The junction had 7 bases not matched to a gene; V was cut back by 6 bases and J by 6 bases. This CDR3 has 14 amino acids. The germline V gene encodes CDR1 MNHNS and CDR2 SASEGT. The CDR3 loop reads CASRGTGEGQPQHF. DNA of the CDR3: TGTGCCAGCAGGGGGACAGGAGAAGGTCAGCCCCAGCATTTT.

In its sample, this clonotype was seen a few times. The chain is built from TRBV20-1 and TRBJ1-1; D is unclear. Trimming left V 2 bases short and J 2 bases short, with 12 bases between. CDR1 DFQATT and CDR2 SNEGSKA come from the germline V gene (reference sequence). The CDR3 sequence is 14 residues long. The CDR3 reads CSARYLTGNTEAFF. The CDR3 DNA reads TGCAGTGCTAGATACCTTACGGGAAACACTGAAGCTTTCTTT.

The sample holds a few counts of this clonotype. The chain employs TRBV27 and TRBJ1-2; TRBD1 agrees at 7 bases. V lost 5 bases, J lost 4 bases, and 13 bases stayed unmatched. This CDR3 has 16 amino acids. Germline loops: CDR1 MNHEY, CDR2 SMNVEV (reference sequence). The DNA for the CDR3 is TGTGCCAGCAGTCCATCCCGGGACAGAGTCCGCTATGGCTACACCTTC. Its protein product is CASSPSRDRVRYGYTF.

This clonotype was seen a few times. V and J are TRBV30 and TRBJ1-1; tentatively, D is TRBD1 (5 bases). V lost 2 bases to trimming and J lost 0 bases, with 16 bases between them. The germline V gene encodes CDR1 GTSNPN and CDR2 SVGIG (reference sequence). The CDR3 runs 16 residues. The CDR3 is CAWSSGTAALNTEAFF. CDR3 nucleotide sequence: TGTGCCTGGAGTTCCGGGACCGCAGCCTTGAACACTGAAGCTTTCTTT.

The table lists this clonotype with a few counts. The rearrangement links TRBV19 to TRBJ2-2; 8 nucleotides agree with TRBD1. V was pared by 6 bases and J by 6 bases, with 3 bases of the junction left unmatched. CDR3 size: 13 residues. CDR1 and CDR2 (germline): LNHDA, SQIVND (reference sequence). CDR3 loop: CASSSTGAGELFF. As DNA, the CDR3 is TGTGCCAGTAGCTCGACAGGGGCCGGGGAGCTGTTTTTT.

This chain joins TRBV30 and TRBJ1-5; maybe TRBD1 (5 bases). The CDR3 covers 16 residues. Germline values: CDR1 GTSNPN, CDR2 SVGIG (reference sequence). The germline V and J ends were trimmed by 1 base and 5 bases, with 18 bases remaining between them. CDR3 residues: CAWSGNLGHRDQPQHF. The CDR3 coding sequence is TGTGCCTGGAGTGGAAACCTGGGGCACCGAGATCAGCCCCAGCATTTT.

The CDR3 loop reads CASSDPHSGTGFVEQYF. CDR3 coding DNA: TGTGCCAGCAGTGATCCCCATTCCGGGACAGGGTTTGTCGAGCAGTACTTC. The chain employs TRBV25-1 and TRBJ2-7; 9 nucleotides agree with TRBD1. With 3 bases clipped from V and 6 bases from J, the junction kept 15 bases outside the gene matches. CDR3 size: 17 residues. The germline CDR1 and CDR2 sequences are MGHDK and SYGVNS.

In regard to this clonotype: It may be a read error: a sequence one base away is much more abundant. CDR3 in amino acids: CASSEAWGRTGGNYGYTF. In DNA form, the CDR3 reads TGTGCCAGCAGTGAAGCGTGGGGGAGGACAGGGGGGAACTATGGCTACACCTTC. The rearrangement uses TRBV6-1 and TRBJ1-2; 10 bases line up with TRBD1. The CDR3 length is 18 residues. Germline V gene sequence: CDR1 MNHNS, CDR2 SASEGT. With 0 bases clipped from V and 2 bases from J, the junction kept 9 bases outside the gene matches.

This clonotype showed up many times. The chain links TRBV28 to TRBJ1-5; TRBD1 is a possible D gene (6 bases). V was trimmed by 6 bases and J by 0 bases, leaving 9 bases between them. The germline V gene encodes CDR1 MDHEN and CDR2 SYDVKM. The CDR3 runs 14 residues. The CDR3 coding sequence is TGTGCCAGCAGCCGGGACAATAGCAATCAGCCCCAGCATTTT. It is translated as CASSRDNSNQPQHF. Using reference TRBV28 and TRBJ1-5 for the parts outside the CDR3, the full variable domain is DVKVTQSSRYLVKRTGEKVFLECVQDMDHENMFWYRQDPGLGLRLIYFSYDVKMKEKGDIPEGYSVSREKKERFSLILESASTNQTSMYLCASSRDNSNQPQHFGDGTRLSIL.

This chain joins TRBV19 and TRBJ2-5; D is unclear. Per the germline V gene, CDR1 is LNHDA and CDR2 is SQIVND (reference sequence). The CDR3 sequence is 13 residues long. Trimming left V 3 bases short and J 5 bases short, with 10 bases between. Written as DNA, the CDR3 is TGTGCCAGTAGTATTAAGGCGTTGGAGACCCAGTACTTC. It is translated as CASSIKALETQYF.

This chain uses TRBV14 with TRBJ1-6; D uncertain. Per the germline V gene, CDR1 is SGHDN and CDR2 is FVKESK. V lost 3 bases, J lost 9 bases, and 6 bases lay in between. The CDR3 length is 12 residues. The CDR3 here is CASSHPFSPLHF. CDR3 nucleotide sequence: TGTGCCAGCAGCCACCCTTTTTCACCCCTCCACTTT.

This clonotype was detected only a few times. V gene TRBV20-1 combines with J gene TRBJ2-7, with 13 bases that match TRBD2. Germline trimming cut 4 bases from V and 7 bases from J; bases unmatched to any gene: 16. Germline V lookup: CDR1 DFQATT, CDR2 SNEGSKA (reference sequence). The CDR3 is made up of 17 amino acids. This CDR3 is CSAIPTSGRRNTREQYF. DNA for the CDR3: TGCAGTGCTATCCCGACTAGCGGGAGGAGGAATACAAGGGAGCAGTACTTC.

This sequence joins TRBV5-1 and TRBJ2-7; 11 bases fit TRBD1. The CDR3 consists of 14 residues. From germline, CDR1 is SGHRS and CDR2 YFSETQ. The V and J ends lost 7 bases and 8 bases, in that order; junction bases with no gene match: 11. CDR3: CASGSGTGGEQQYF. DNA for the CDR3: TGCGCCAGCGGCTCCGGGACAGGGGGAGAGCAGCAGTACTTC.

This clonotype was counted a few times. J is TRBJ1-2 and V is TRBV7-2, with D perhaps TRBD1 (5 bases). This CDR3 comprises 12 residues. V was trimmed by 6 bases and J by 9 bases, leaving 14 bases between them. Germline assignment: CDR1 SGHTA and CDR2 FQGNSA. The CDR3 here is CASSHSGGRYTF. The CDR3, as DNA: TGTGCCAGCAGTCACAGCGGGGGTCGCTACACCTTC.

The CDR3 nucleotides read TGTGCCGCTGGTACCTCTGGGGCCAACGTCCTGACTTTC. It yields the protein CAAGTSGANVLTF. The chain joins TRBV12-3 or TRBV12-4 to TRBJ2-6; D not certain. The CDR3 covers 13 residues. V lost 11 bases and J lost 0, with 8 bases in between.

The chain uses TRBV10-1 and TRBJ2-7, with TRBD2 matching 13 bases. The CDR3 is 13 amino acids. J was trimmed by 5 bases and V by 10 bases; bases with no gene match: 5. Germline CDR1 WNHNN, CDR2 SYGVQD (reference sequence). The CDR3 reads CAITGTSGNEQYF. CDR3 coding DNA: TGCGCCATCACCGGGACTAGCGGGAACGAGCAGTACTTC.

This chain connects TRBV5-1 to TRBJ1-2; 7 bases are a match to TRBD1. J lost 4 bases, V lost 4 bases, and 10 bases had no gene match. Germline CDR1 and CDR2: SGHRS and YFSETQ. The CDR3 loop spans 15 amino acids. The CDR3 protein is CASSPLAGGSYGYTF. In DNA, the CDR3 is TGCGCCAGCAGCCCCCTGGCAGGGGGGAGCTATGGCTACACCTTC.

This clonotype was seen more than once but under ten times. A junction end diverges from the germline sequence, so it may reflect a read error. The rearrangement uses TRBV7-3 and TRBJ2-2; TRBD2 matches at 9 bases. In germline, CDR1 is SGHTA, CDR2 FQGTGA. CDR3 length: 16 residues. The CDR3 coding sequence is TGTGCCAGCAGCCTAACCGGGACTAGCAAGGCCGGGGAGCTGTTTTTT. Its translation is CASSLTGTSKAGELFF.

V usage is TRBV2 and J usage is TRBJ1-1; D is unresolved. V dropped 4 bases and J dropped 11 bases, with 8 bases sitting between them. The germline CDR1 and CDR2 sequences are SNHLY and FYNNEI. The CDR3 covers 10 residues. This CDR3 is CASSARAAFF. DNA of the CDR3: TGTGCCAGCAGTGCAAGGGCCGCTTTCTTT. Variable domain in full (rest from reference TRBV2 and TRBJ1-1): EPEVTQTPSHQVTQMGQEVILRCVPISNHLYFYWYRQILGQKVEFLVSFYNNEISEKSEIFDDQFSVERPDGSNFTLKIRSTKLEDSAMYFCASSARAAFFGQGTRLTVV.

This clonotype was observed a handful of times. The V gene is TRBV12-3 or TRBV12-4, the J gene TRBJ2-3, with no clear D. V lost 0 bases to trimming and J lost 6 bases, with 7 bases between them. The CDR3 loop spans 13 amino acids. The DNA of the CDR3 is TGTGCCAGCAGTTTAGCCCTAGTGGATACGCAGTATTTT. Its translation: CASSLALVDTQYF.

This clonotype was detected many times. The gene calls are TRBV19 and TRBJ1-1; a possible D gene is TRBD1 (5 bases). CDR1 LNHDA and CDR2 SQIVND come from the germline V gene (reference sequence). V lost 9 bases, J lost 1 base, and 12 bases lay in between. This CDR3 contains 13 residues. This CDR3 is CASSLGQNTEAFF. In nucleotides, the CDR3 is TGTGCCAGCAGCTTAGGACAGAACACTGAAGCTTTCTTT.

CDR3 protein: CASSYRDGKGEQYF. CDR3 DNA sequence: TGTGCCAGCAGCTACCGGGACGGGAAAGGTGAGCAGTACTTC. The gene calls are TRBV3-1 and TRBJ2-7; D may correspond to TRBD1 or TRBD2 (5 bases each). Germline V CDR1 and CDR2: LGHDT, YNNKEL (reference sequence). V was clipped by 5 bases and J by 7 bases, with 18 bases between them. The CDR3 spans 14 residues.

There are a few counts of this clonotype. The CDR3 loop is CASSIIGNQPQHF. CDR3 sequence (DNA): TGTGCCAGCAGTATTATCGGCAATCAGCCCCAGCATTTT. The J gene is TRBJ1-5, the V gene TRBV6-1, with no clear D. The CDR3 length is 13 residues. V was clipped by 5 bases and J by 2 bases, with 7 bases between them. Germline CDR1 and CDR2: MNHNS and SASEGT.

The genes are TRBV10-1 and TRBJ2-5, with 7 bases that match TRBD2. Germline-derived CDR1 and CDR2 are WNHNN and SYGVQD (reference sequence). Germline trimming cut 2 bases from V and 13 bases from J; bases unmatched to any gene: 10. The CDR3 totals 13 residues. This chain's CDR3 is CASSEGLQRELYF. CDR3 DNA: TGCGCCAGCAGTGAGGGCCTCCAGCGGGAACTGTACTTC.

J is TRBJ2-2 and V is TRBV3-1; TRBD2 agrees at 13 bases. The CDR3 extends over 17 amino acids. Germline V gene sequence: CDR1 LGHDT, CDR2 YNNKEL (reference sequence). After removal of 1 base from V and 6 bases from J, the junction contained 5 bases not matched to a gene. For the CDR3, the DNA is TGTGCCAGCAGCCAAGCCACTAGCGGGAGGGCCGCCGGGGAGCTGTTTTTT. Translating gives CASSQATSGRAAGELFF.